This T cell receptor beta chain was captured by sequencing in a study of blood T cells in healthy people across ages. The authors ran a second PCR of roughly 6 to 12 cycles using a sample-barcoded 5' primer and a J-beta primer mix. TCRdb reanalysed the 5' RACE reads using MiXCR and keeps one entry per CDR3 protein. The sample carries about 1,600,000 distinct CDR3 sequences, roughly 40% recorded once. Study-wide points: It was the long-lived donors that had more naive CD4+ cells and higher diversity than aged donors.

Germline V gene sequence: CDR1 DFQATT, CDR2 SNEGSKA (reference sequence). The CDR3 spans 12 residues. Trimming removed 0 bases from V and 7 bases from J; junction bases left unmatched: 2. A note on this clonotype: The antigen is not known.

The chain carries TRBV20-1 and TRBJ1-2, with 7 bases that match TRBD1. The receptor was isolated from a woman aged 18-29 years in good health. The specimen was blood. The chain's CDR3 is CSAREKGAGYTF. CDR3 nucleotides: TGCAGTGCTAGAGAGAAGGGGGCTGGCTACACCTTC.